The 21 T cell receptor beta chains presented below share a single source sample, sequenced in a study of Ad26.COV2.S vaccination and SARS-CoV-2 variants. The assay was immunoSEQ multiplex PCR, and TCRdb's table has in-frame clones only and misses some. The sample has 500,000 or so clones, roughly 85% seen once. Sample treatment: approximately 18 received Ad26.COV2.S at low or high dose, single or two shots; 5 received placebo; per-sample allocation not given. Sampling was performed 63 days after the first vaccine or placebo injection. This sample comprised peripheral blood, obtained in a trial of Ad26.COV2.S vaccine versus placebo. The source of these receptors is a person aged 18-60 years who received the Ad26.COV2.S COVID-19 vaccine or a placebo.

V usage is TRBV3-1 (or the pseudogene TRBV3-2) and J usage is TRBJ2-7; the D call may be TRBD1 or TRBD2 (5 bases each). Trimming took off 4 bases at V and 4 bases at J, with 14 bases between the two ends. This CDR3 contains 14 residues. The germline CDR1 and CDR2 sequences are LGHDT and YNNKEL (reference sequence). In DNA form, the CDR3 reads TGTGCCAGCAGCCCCTTGGGGGAGTGGTACGAGCAGTACTTC. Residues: CASSPLGEWYEQYF.

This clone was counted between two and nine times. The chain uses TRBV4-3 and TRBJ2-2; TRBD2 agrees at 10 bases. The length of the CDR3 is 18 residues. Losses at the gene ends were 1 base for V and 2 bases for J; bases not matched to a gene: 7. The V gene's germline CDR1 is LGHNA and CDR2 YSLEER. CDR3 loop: CASSQVTLAGENTGELFF. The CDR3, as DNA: TGCGCCAGCAGCCAAGTTACCCTAGCGGGAGAAAACACCGGGGAGCTGTTTTTT.

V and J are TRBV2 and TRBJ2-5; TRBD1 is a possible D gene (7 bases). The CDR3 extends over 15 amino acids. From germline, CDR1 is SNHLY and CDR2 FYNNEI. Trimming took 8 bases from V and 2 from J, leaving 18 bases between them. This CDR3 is CASSQEGAYQETQYF. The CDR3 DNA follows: TGTGCCAGCTCCCAGGAGGGGGCATATCAAGAGACCCAGTACTTC.

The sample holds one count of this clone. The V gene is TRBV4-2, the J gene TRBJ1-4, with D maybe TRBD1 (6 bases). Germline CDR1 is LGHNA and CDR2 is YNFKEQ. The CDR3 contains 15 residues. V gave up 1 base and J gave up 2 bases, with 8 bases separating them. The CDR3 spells CASSQVRGTNEKLFF. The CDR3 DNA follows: TGTGCCAGCAGCCAAGTCAGGGGTACTAATGAAAAACTGTTTTTT.

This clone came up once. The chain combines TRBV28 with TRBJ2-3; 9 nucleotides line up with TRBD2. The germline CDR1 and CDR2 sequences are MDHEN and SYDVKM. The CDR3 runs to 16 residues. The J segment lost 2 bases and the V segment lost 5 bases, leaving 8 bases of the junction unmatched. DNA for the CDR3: TGTGCCAGCAGTGCAATTAGCGGGAGACACACAGATACGCAGTATTTT. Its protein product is CASSAISGRHTDTQYF.

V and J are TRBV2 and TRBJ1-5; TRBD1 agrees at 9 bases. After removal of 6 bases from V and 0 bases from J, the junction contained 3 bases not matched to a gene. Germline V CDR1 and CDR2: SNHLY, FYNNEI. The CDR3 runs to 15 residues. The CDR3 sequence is CASRTGGYSNQPQHF. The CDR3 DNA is TGTGCCAGCAGGACAGGGGGTTATAGCAATCAGCCCCAGCATTTT.

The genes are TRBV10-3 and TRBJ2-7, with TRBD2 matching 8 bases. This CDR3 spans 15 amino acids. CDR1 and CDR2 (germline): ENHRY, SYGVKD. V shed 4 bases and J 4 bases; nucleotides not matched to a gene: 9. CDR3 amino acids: CAISAEAGAGYEQYF. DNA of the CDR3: TGTGCCATCAGTGCGGAAGCGGGAGCAGGATACGAGCAGTACTTC.

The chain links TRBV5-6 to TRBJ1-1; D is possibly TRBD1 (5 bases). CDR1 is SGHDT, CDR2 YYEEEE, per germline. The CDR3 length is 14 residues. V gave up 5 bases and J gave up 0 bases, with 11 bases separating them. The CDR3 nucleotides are TGTGCCAGCAGACTAGGGACGGTGAACACTGAAGCTTTCTTT. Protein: CASRLGTVNTEAFF.

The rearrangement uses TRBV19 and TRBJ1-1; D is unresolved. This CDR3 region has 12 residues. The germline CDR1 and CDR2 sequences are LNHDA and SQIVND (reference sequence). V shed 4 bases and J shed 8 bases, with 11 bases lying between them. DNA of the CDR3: TGTGCCAGTAGTACCCTCCTAAAAGAAGCTTTCTTT. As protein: CASSTLLKEAFF.

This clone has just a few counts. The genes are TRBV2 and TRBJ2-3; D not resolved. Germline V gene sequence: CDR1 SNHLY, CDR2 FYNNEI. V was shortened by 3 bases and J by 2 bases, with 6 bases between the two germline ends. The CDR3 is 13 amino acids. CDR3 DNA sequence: TGTGCCAGCAGTGAGGGGTACACAGATACGCAGTATTTT. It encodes CASSEGYTDTQYF.

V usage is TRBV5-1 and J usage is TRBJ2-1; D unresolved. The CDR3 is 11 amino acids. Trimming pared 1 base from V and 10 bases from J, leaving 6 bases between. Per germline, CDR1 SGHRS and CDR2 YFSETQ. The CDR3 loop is CASSLYREQFF. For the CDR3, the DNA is TGCGCCAGCAGCTTGTATCGCGAGCAGTTCTTC.

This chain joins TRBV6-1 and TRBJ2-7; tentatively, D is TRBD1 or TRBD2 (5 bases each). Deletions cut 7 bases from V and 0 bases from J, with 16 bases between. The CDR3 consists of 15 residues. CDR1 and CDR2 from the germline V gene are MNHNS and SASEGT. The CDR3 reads CASNQAPGPSYEQYF. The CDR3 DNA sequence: TGTGCCAGCAACCAAGCCCCGGGACCCTCCTACGAGCAGTACTTC.

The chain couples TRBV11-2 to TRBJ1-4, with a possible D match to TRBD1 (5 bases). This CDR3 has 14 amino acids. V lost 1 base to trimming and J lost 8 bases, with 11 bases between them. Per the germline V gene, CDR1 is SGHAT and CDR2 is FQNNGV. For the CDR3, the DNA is TGTGCCAGCAGCTTAGGGACATTGCGGGAAAAACTGTTTTTT. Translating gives CASSLGTLREKLFF.

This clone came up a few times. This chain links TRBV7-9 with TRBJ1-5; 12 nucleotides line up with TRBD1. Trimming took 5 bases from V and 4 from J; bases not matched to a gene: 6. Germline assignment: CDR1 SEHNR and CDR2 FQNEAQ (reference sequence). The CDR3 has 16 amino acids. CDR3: CASSTGTGGRNQPQHF. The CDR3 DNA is TGTGCCAGCAGCACCGGGACAGGGGGCAGGAATCAGCCCCAGCATTTT.

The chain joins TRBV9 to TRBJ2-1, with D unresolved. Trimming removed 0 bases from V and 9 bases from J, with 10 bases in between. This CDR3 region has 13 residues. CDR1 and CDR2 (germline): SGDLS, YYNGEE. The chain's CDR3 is CASSVGGVGEQFF. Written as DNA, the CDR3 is TGTGCCAGCAGCGTAGGTGGGGTAGGTGAGCAGTTCTTC. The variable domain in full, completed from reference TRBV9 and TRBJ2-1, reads DSGVTQTPKHLITATGQRVTLRCSPRSGDLSVYWYQQSLDQGLQFLIQYYNGEERAKGNILERFSAQQFPDLHSELNLSSLELGDSALYFCASSVGGVGEQFFGPGTRLTVL.

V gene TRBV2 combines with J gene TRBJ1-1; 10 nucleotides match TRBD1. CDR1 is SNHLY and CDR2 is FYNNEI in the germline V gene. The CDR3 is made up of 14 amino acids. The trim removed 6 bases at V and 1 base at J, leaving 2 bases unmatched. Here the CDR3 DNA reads TGTGCCAGCAGGGACAGGGGGGGGAACACTGAAGCTTTCTTT. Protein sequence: CASRDRGGNTEAFF.

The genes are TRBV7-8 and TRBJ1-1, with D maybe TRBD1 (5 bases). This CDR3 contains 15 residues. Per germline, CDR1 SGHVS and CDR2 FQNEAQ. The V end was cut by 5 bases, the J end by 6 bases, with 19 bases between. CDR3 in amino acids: CASSPPGRASPEAFF. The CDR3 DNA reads TGTGCCAGCAGCCCCCCGGGCAGGGCCAGTCCTGAAGCTTTCTTT.

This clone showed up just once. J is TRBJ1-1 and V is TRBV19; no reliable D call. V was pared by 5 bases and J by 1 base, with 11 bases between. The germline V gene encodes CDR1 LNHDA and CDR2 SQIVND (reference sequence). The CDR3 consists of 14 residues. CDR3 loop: CASSPRVSNTEAFF. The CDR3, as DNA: TGTGCCAGTAGTCCCCGGGTCTCGAACACTGAAGCTTTCTTT.

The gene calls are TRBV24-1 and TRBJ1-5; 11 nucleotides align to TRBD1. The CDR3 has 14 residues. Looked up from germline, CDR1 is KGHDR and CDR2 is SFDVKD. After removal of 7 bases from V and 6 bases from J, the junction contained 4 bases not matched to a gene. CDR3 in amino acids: CATSAGTGGQPQHF. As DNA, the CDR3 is TGTGCCACCAGCGCCGGGACAGGGGGTCAGCCCCAGCATTTT.

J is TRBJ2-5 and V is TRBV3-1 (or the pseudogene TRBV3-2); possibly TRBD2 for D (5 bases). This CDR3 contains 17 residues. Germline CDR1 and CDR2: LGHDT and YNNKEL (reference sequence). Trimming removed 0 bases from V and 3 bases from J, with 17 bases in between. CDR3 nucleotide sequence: TGTGCCAGCAGCCAAGACTTCGCGGCGGGTCTTAAAGAGACCCAGTACTTC. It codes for CASSQDFAAGLKETQYF.

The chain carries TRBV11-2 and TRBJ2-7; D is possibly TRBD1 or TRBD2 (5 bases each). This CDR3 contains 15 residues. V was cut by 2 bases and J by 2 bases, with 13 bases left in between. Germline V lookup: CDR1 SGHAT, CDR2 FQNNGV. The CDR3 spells CASSLSGRRTYEQYF. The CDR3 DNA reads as TGTGCCAGCAGCTTATCGGGGCGCAGGACCTACGAGCAGTACTTC. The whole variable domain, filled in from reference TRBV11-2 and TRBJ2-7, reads EAGVAQSPRYKIIEKRQSVAFWCNPISGHATLYWYQQILGQGPKLLIQFQNNGVVDDSQLPKDRFSAERLKGVDSTLKIQPAKLEDSAVYLCASSLSGRRTYEQYFGPGTRLTVT.